The next 9 T cell receptor beta chains were all read from a single sample in a study of T cells in Graves' hyperthyroidism and ophthalmopathy. TCR beta CDR3 regions were amplified from RNA. Researchers ran a first-round RT-PCR on the TCR CDR3 using the HTBI primer set. In TCRdb, the multiplex PCR reads were re-called with MiXCR into one record per CDR3 protein. The profile covers approximately 500,000 distinct CDR3 sequences, with 40% to 55% appearing a single time and about 8.3% taken by the ten largest. What was sequenced was peripheral blood or thyroid tissue (not recorded which). These TCRs come from a young woman with Graves' hyperthyroidism.

This clonotype showed up just a few times. This chain's CDR3 is CSAKDRGFDEQFF. The CDR3 region has the DNA TGCAGTGCTAAGGACAGGGGTTTTGATGAGCAGTTCTTC. V usage is TRBV20-1 and J usage is TRBJ2-1; the match to TRBD1 covers 9 bases. The J segment lost 8 bases and the V segment lost 4 bases, leaving 6 bases of the junction unmatched. Germline CDR1 DFQATT, CDR2 SNEGSKA (reference sequence). The CDR3 runs 13 residues.

V gene TRBV10-3 combines with J gene TRBJ1-1; TRBD1 is a possible D gene (5 bases). V was trimmed by 7 bases and J by 4 bases, leaving 19 bases between them. The CDR3 runs 15 residues. Germline-derived CDR1 and CDR2 are ENHRY and SYGVKD. The CDR3 DNA sequence: TGTGCCATCATGGGGCCAGCGGGAGCGGGCACTGAAGCTTTCTTT. Amino acids: CAIMGPAGAGTEAFF.

The CDR3: CSAGLKGETQYF. For the CDR3, the DNA is TGCAGTGCTGGACTTAAGGGAGAGACCCAGTACTTC. J is TRBJ2-5 and V is TRBV20-1, with D perhaps matching TRBD2 (5 bases). Germline CDR1 and CDR2: DFQATT and SNEGSKA (reference sequence). The CDR3 length is 12 residues. Trimming cost V 5 bases and J 4 bases, with 11 bases left between them.

In its sample, this clonotype was seen a few times. The J gene is TRBJ2-5, the V gene TRBV11-2; D uncertain. The last part of the DNA fits TRBJ2-1 better; the J call may be wrong. This CDR3 is built from 12 residues. Germline lookup yields CDR1 SGHAT and CDR2 FQNNGV. CDR3 coding DNA: TGTGCCAGCAGCCCGAACCAGAATGAGCAGTTCTTC. Translating it yields CASSPNQNEQFF.

This clonotype was seen a handful of times. The chain joins TRBV27 to TRBJ2-7; D is uncertain. Germline CDR1 reads MNHEY; CDR2 reads SMNVEV (reference sequence). The V end was cut by 9 bases, the J end by 0 bases, with 12 bases between. The CDR3 is 13 residues long. The CDR3 spells CASQPSTSYEQYF. The CDR3 DNA sequence: TGTGCCAGTCAACCTTCTACCTCCTACGAGCAGTACTTC.

Only a few counts were recorded for this clonotype. This chain uses TRBV7-3 with TRBJ2-3, with TRBD2 identical over 8 bases. The trim removed 5 bases at V and 6 bases at J, leaving 7 bases unmatched. Germline values: CDR1 SGHTA, CDR2 FQGTGA. CDR3 size: 14 residues. The chain's CDR3 is CASSPPLADDTQYF. The CDR3 nucleotides are TGTGCCAGCAGCCCCCCACTAGCGGATGATACGCAGTATTTT.

This clonotype was detected many times. The chain is built from TRBV5-4 and TRBJ2-7; D is ambiguous. The V end was cut by 0 bases, the J end by 7 bases, with 8 bases between. CDR1 SGHNT and CDR2 YYREEE come from the germline V gene (reference sequence). This CDR3 has 12 amino acids. Here the CDR3 reads CASSLVGREQYF. CDR3 in DNA: TGTGCCAGCAGCTTGGTCGGGCGTGAGCAGTACTTC.

This chain joins TRBV6-1 and TRBJ2-7; D is possibly TRBD1 (7 bases). V was clipped by 2 bases and J by 12 bases, with 14 bases between them. The CDR3 length is 12 residues. The germline V gene has CDR1 MNHNS and CDR2 SASEGT. This chain's CDR3 is CASSEWAGGLYF. CDR3 DNA: TGTGCCAGCAGTGAATGGGCAGGGGGGCTGTACTTC.

This clonotype was found many times. The rearrangement uses TRBV2 and TRBJ2-5, with D perhaps TRBD1 or TRBD2 (5 bases each). CDR1 and CDR2 (germline): SNHLY, FYNNEI. CDR3 size: 14 residues. The V and J ends lost 0 bases and 5 bases respectively, with 10 bases between them. CDR3 loop: CASSEARGGETQYF. CDR3 DNA sequence: TGTGCCAGCAGTGAAGCGAGGGGCGGTGAGACCCAGTACTTC.